The present T cell receptor (beta chain) was sequenced within a study of CD8+ T cells in alopecia areata. Study context: Tofacitinib was taken orally by treated patients, and the dose was 5 to 10 mg twice daily.

Trimming pared 4 bases from V and 3 bases from J, leaving 13 bases between. The germline V gene has CDR1 SGHDT and CDR2 YYEEEE. The CDR3 is 14 amino acids. Study findings and constraints: Uncertainty about whether baseline CD8+ expansion is linked to response remains, with one nonresponder.

The sequencing template was cDNA reverse transcribed from extracted RNA. Assay used: immunoSEQ multiplex PCR; TCRdb lists only in-frame clones, some missing. The sample has about 210,000 clones; around three fifths are singletons. As to this clone: Its antigen is still unknown.

Treatment indicated: oral pan-JAK inhibitor, 5-10 mg twice daily. This sequence originates from a human donor with alopecia areata. The sequences come from CD4+ T cells sorted from blood, collected at week 4, from a patient treated with tofacitinib. The chain couples TRBV5-6 to TRBJ1-2; D remains ambiguous. CDR3 amino acids: CASSQFGSYYGYTF. Here the CDR3 DNA reads TGTGCCAGCAGCCAATTCGGGAGCTACTATGGCTACACCTTC.